This entry features one T cell receptor (beta chain) sequence. This specimen belongs to a study of cytomegalovirus exposure and HLA in healthy donors. Primers for the PCR totalled 60 Vbeta and 13 Jbeta. The assay was immunoSEQ multiplex PCR, and TCRdb's table has in-frame clones only and misses some. This sample has 140,000 to 150,000 clones, with 65% to 85% found just once. V shed 6 bases and J 8 bases; nucleotides not matched to a gene: 9. Looked up from germline, CDR1 is WNHNN and CDR2 is SYGVQD (reference sequence). The CDR3 contains 14 residues. The receptor was derived from a male donor in good health and CMV-seronegative. The material sequenced was PBMCs. The V and J genes are TRBV10-1 and TRBJ2-1; 8 bases line up with TRBD2. The DNA of the CDR3 is TGCGCCAGCAGCGCCTTGGGACTAGGCTATGAGCAGTTCTTC. Amino acids: CASSALGLGYEQFF.